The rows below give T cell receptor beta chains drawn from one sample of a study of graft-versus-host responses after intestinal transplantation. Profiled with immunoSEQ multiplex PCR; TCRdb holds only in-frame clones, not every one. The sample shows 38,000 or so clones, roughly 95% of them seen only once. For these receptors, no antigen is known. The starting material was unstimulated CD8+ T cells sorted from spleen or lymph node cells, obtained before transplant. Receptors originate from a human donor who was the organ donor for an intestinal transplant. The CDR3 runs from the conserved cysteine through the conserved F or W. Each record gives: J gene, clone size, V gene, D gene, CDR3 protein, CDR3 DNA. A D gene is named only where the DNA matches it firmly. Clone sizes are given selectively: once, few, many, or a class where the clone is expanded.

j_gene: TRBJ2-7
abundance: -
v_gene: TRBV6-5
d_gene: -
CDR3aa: CASSPDLYEQYF
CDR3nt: TGTGCCAGCAGTCCCGACTTATACGAGCAGTACTTC

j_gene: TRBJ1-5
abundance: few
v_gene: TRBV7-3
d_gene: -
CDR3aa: CASSANTNQPQHF
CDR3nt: TGTGCCAGCAGCGCAAATACGAATCAGCCCCAGCATTTT

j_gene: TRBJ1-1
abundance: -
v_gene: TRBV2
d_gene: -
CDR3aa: CASSEALGQLNTEAFF
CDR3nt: TGTGCCAGCAGTGAAGCGCTGGGGCAGCTTAACACTGAAGCTTTCTTT

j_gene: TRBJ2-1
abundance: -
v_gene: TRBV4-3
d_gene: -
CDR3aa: CASSQDLGVRVREDEQFF
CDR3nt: TGCGCCAGCAGCCAAGATTTGGGGGTGAGGGTTAGGGAGGATGAGCAGTTCTTC

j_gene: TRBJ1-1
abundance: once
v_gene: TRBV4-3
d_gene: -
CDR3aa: CASSQDLRGVGTEAFF
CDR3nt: TGCGCCAGCAGCCAAGATCTGAGGGGGGTGGGCACTGAAGCTTTCTTT

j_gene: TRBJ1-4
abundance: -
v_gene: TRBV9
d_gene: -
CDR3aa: CASSASSSEKLFF
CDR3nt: TGTGCCAGCAGCGCCTCTTCCTCGGAAAAACTGTTTTTT

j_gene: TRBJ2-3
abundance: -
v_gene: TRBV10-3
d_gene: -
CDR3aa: CAISEVQGSTDTQYF
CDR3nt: TGTGCCATCAGTGAGGTACAGGGCTCCACAGATACGCAGTATTTT

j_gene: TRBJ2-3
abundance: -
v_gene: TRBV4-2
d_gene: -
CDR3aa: CASSQEGLDTDTQYF
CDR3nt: TGTGCCAGCAGCCAAGAAGGCCTGGACACAGATACGCAGTATTTT

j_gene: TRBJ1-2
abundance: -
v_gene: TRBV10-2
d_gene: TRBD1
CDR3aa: CASSAAPWGQVDGYTF
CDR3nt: TGCGCCAGCAGCGCGGCCCCCTGGGGACAGGTAGATGGCTACACCTTC

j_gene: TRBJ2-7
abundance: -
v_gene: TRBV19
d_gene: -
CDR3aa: CATHLGGILYEQYF
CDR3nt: TGTGCCACCCATTTGGGGGGTATCCTCTACGAGCAGTACTTC

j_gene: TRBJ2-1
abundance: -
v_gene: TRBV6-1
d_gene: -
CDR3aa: CASSEIDSSYNEQFF
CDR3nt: TGTGCCAGCAGTGAAATTGACAGCTCCTACAATGAGCAGTTCTTC

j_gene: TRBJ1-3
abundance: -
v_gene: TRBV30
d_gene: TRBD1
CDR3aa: CAWSSGGMDTIYF
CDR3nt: TGTGCCTGGAGCTCAGGGGGCATGGACACCATATATTTT